Detailed here is one T cell receptor beta chain. These data originate in a study of blood T cell repertoires in COVID-19. As for the study in general: Acute-phase and convalescent COVID-19 samples originated in the United States, Italy and Spain. Nucleic acid was either cDNA or gDNA, and it came from T cells, B-cell-depleted T cells, or PBMCs.

Under the authors' procedure: Estimated nucleated cell counts came from reference gene primer amplification. TCRdb's table, derived via immunoSEQ multiplex PCR, lists solely in-frame clones and lacks some. V and J calls and clone size follow that table, whereas D and trimming were derived from the DNA. The sample carries some 44,000 clones, more than 65% recorded once. J lost 4 bases, V lost 4 bases, and 8 bases had no gene match. CDR1 and CDR2 from the germline V gene are MNHEY and SMNVEV (reference sequence). The CDR3 length is 16 residues. The receptor was derived from an older woman with acute or convalescent COVID-19. V usage is TRBV27 and J usage is TRBJ2-2; 8 nucleotides line up with TRBD1. Sequencing was done on a sample of peripheral blood. This CDR3 is CASSSRDRGGTGELFF. DNA for the CDR3: TGTGCCAGCAGTTCCCGAGACAGGGGTGGCACCGGGGAGCTGTTTTTT.